This T cell receptor (beta chain) was sequenced during a study of naive and memory T cell subsets. For blood and skin samples, reverse transcription used TCR alpha and beta constant primers. TCRdb redid the calling of the 5' RACE reads with MiXCR, one entry per CDR3 protein. The data contain 20,000 to 30,000 distinct CDR3 sequences, under 25% of them seen just once; the ten biggest clones take up around 1.9%. This clonotype was found many times. The germline V gene encodes CDR1 LNHDA and CDR2 SQIVND (reference sequence). The V end was cut by 2 bases, the J end by 3 bases, with 7 bases between. The CDR3 contains 14 residues. Whole-blood samples were 2.5 to 3 ml of peripheral blood from healthy adult volunteers.

The source of this sequence is a female donor in good health. The chain joins TRBV19 to TRBJ2-2; the D is unclear. CDR3 coding DNA: TGTGCCAGTAGTATATTCCTAGACACCGGGGAGCTGTTTTTT. Its translation: CASSIFLDTGELFF.